The present entry profiles one TCR beta chain with its context. Its binding antigen is unknown. Within one base of it there is no much larger clone, and no base qualities were kept. Distinct nucleotide sequences in the sample also encode this CDR3. The data are from a study of blood T cell repertoires in COVID-19 (dated by TCRdb to 2020 to 2022). Study-level background: Samples covering the acute and convalescent phases of COVID-19 were provided by collaborators in the United States, Italy and Spain. The material from the prospective study consisted of cDNA or gDNA derived from T cells, B-cell-depleted T cells, or PBMCs. Subjects who had been exposed to COVID-19, were actively infected with it, or had recovered from it provided the deeply sampled blood TCRbeta repertoires that made up the dataset. The repertoires were made available in a free public database intended to serve as a resource for research on the immune response to SARS-CoV-2. Samples were obtained from the ongoing ImmuneRACE study (first 160 participants) and from 950 to 1,500 subjects provided by 6 global collaborators. Sample metadata almost always included a de-identified subject ID, COVID-19 status, age in years and sex. HLA class I and class II types, where available, came from metadata supplied by the sample provider rather than from assay-based typing. Points the paper makes about the study in general: How much clinical and demographic metadata was included differed by source and by participant, and the metadata was provided uncurated.

CDR1 SGHTA and CDR2 FQGTGA were looked up in the germline V gene. The CDR3 has 13 amino acids, counting the end cysteine and phenylalanine. The retained sequence is limited to the CDR3, 39 bases, with the frame set at the first base. V is clipped by 5 bases and J by 4 bases, and the sequence between their germline boundaries is 11 bases long. TCRbeta CDR3 regions were amplified from genomic DNA by means of the immunoSEQ Assay, a bias-controlled multiplex PCR. As for the original processing: Nucleated cell counts per sample were estimated from amplification of reference gene primers within the assay. To quantify the absolute abundance of each unique TCRbeta CDR3 rearrangement, sequence reads were collapsed and filtered. For each sample, productive Simpson clonality was calculated as the square root of Simpson's diversity index across productive rearrangements. The table was pulled from immuneACCESS by TCRdb, which kept in-frame rearrangements only. Such tables lose some clones; where checked, under half of the loss comes from unresolved V genes, and the rest has no known cause. That table supplies the V and J calls and clone size; D and trimming were determined from the DNA. Present in this sample are roughly 330,000 clones, around 89% of which were seen just once. The ten most abundant clones make up roughly 6.7% of the sample.

Another Seattle source contributed samples from volunteer blood donors who had recovered from COVID-19. Each collaborating institution followed its own protocols to collect whole blood in K2EDTA tubes. For TCRbeta analysis, collaborators shipped samples as frozen whole blood, isolated PBMCs, or DNA extracted from either of those sample types. The source is a man aged 18 to 29 who had recovered from COVID-19. Sequencing used peripheral blood. The sequence joins TRBV7-3 to TRBJ2-5; TRBD1 is possibly the D segment (5 matching bases). The bases are TGTGCCAGCAGCGCCGACAGAGGAGAGACCCAGTACTTC. Translation gives CASSADRGETQYF.